Below are 14 T cell receptor beta chains sequenced from a single sample in a study of regulatory T cells in long-lasting Graves disease. The time point here: persistent/refractory GD, antithyroid drugs over 5 years with positive TRAb. Researchers made the TCR library from RNA that was extracted from PBMCs. Arm-PCR with iRepertoire HTBI primers amplified the CDR3 regions for these TCR beta libraries. A single record per CDR3 protein comes from TCRdb applying MiXCR to the multiplex PCR reads. Altogether 400,000 to 500,000 distinct CDR3 sequences are present, approximately 22% being singletons, with the ten largest covering roughly an eighth. Sequenced here: peripheral blood mononuclear cells (PBMCs), sampled when the disease was refractory, from a patient treated with antithyroid drugs. Receptors were obtained from a female donor with Graves disease.

V is TRBV20-1 and J is TRBJ2-5, with 7 bases lining up with TRBD1. Per the germline V gene, CDR1 is DFQATT and CDR2 is SNEGSKA (reference sequence). This CDR3 has 14 residues. V trimming: 5 bases; J trimming: 5 bases; junction bases outside the gene matches: 11. In DNA, the CDR3 is TGCAGTGCTTATCCTGGGACAGCGCGGGAGACCCAGTACTTC. Amino acid sequence: CSAYPGTARETQYF.

The chain recombines TRBV18 with TRBJ1-2, with D hard to call. Germline values: CDR1 KGHSH, CDR2 LQKENI. V shed 2 bases and J shed 8 bases, with 12 bases lying between them. The CDR3 totals 13 residues. The CDR3 nucleotides are TGTGCCAGCTCACCAATTCTGGGCGAGGGCTACACCTTC. It is translated as CASSPILGEGYTF.

This chain uses TRBV29-1 with TRBJ1-1; 7 bases map to TRBD1. The CDR3 has 13 residues. J lost 10 bases, V lost 3 bases, and 11 bases had no gene match. Germline CDR1 is SQVTM and CDR2 is ANQGSEA. CDR3 sequence: CSVDSWQGVSAFF. The CDR3 bases are TGCAGCGTTGATTCATGGCAGGGGGTGTCAGCTTTCTTT.

The V and J genes are TRBV19 and TRBJ1-3; 7 bases map to TRBD1. Germline lookup yields CDR1 LNHDA and CDR2 SQIVND (reference sequence). V was clipped by 6 bases and J by 0 bases; unmatched bases: 8. The CDR3 has 16 residues. CDR3 residues: CASSAGQVVSGNTIYF. CDR3 bases: TGTGCCAGTAGCGCCGGACAGGTCGTCTCTGGAAACACCATATATTTT.

This clonotype was picked up many times. The chain links TRBV3-1 to TRBJ2-5; D gene unclear. Germline CDR1 reads LGHDT; CDR2 reads YNNKEL (reference sequence). CDR3 length equals 12 residues. Between the trimmed V and J ends, which lost 3 bases and 3 bases, there was a span of 5 bases. CDR3 coding DNA: TGTGCCAGCAGCCACACAGAAGAGACCCAGTACTTC. It specifies CASSHTEETQYF.

This clonotype was seen only a few times. This chain connects TRBV19 to TRBJ1-6; 9 bases are a match to TRBD1. The CDR3 has 13 amino acids. Trimming at V came to 5 bases and at J to 9 bases, leaving 2 bases not matched to a gene. The germline CDR1 and CDR2 sequences are LNHDA and SQIVND (reference sequence). CDR3 region: CASSYRGLSPLHF. CDR3 nucleotide sequence: TGTGCCAGTAGTTACAGGGGGCTTTCACCCCTCCACTTT. Combining the CDR3 with reference TRBV19 and TRBJ1-6 gives the whole variable domain DGGITQSPKYLFRKEGQNVTLSCEQNLNHDAMYWYRQDPGQGLRLIYYSQIVNDFQKGDIAEGYSVSREKKESFPLTVTSAQKNPTAFYLCASSYRGLSPLHFGNGTRLTVT.

This clonotype was counted many times. The chain links TRBV28 to TRBJ1-4, with a tentative D call TRBD1 (5 bases). The CDR3 covers 16 residues. CDR1 and CDR2 from the germline V gene are MDHEN and SYDVKM. The V end lost 6 bases, the J end lost 0 bases, and 14 bases lay between the germline ends. CDR3: CASSRLRQTTNEKLFF. The CDR3, as DNA: TGTGCCAGCAGCCGCCTCAGACAGACAACTAATGAAAAACTGTTTTTT.

This clonotype has a count of ten or more. The chain employs TRBV6-1 and TRBJ2-7; no reliable D call. CDR1 and CDR2 from the germline V gene are MNHNS and SASEGT. Trimming cost V 8 bases and J 7 bases, with 9 bases left between them. The CDR3 covers 10 residues. The CDR3 here is CASGVGEQYF. In nucleotides, the CDR3 is TGTGCCAGCGGGGTAGGGGAGCAGTACTTC.

This clonotype has a handful of counts. CDR3 sequence: CASRKQDSNQPQHF. The DNA of the CDR3 is TGTGCCAGCAGAAAGCAAGATAGCAATCAGCCCCAGCATTTT. This chain joins TRBV7-3 and TRBJ1-5; no clear D. Germline V gene lookup returns CDR1 SGHTA and CDR2 FQGTGA. This CDR3 spans 14 amino acids. Trimming took 6 bases from V and 0 from J, leaving 9 bases between them.

The table lists this clonotype with a count of one. One base away lies a much larger clone, so this may be a sequencing read error. J is TRBJ2-7 and V is TRBV11-2, with D hard to call. This CDR3 is 13 amino acids long. Germline values: CDR1 SGHAT, CDR2 FQNNGV. The DNA for the CDR3 is TGTGCCAGCAGCTTAGTGTATTCCTACGAGCAGCACTTC. Its translation is CASSLVYSYEQHF.

The rearrangement links TRBV12-3 or TRBV12-4 to TRBJ1-5; D gene ambiguous. With 4 bases removed from V and 9 bases from J, the gap between germline ends came to 7 bases. There are 11 residues in the CDR3. In nucleotides, the CDR3 is TGTGCCAGCAGTTCCTCGGGGCCCCAGCATTTT. Its protein product is CASSSSGPQHF.

The V and J genes are TRBV6-1 and TRBJ2-1; TRBD2 matches 7 bases. V lost 6 bases and J lost 5; bases outside the gene matches: 10. CDR1 is MNHNS, CDR2 SASEGT, per germline. CDR3 length: 15 residues. The CDR3 is CASSLSGNGDNEQFF. The CDR3 DNA reads TGTGCCAGCAGCTTGAGCGGGAACGGGGACAATGAGCAGTTCTTC.

This clonotype was observed many times. The genes are TRBV28 and TRBJ1-1; 7 bases agree with TRBD1. CDR1 and CDR2 (germline): MDHEN, SYDVKM. The CDR3 length is 16 residues. V dropped 6 bases and J dropped 3; count of bases not matched to a gene: 13. The CDR3 is CASRYRGPPRYTEAFF. The CDR3 DNA reads TGTGCCAGCAGATACAGGGGACCGCCTAGGTACACTGAAGCTTTCTTT.

This clonotype was seen ten or more times. This chain joins TRBV6-2 or TRBV6-3 and TRBJ1-2; D might be TRBD1 (6 bases). V dropped 5 bases and J dropped 3 bases, with 22 bases sitting between them. Germline V lookup: CDR1 MNHEY, CDR2 SVGEGT. The CDR3 spans 17 residues. The CDR3 spells CASSGSGADRRYYGYTF. The CDR3 DNA sequence: TGTGCCAGCAGTGGATCTGGGGCAGACAGGCGCTACTATGGCTACACCTTC.